Below, 23 T cell receptor beta chains from the same sample are listed, as sequenced in a study of shared clonotypes between healthy human individuals. Sequencing used immunoSEQ multiplex PCR; TCRdb keeps in-frame clones, though not all of them. This table holds 2 million to 2.5 million clones, just under 95% found once. Terminally differentiated effector memory CD45RA+ cells were excluded by CCR7 positive selection of CD45RO-negative cells. The sample comprised naive CD8+ T cells sorted from blood. Receptors originate from a man aged 18 to 30 in good health.

A single count supports this clone. The chain couples TRBV28 to TRBJ2-7; D not certain. Germline CDR1 MDHEN, CDR2 SYDVKM. CDR3 length: 16 residues. V was clipped by 4 bases and J by 2 bases, with 18 bases between them. The CDR3 protein is CASSSPGTLIPYEQYF. The CDR3 nucleotides are TGTGCCAGCAGTTCCCCTGGCACGTTAATTCCCTACGAGCAGTACTTC.

The V and J genes are TRBV4-2 and TRBJ1-1; 7 bases agree with TRBD1. V trimming: 6 bases; J trimming: 1 base; junction bases outside the gene matches: 5. The CDR3 consists of 14 residues. CDR1 LGHNA and CDR2 YNFKEQ come from the germline V gene. The CDR3 spells CASSLTGENTEAFF. The CDR3, as DNA: TGTGCCAGCAGTCTCACAGGGGAGAACACTGAAGCTTTCTTT.

The chain joins TRBV30 to TRBJ1-3; tentative D call: TRBD1 (5 bases). The CDR3 runs 13 residues. The V end lost 5 bases, the J end lost 3 bases, and 11 bases lay between the germline ends. Germline CDR1 reads GTSNPN; CDR2 reads SVGIG (reference sequence). CDR3 amino acids: CAWDRSLGNTIYF. The CDR3 region has the DNA TGTGCCTGGGACAGAAGTCTTGGAAACACCATATATTTT.

Note on this clone: Within the sample, other DNA sequences also encode this same CDR3. The V gene is TRBV19, the J gene TRBJ2-7, with TRBD2 matching over 12 bases. V shed 1 base, J shed 2 bases, and the junction held 0 bases outside the gene matches. Germline V gene sequence: CDR1 LNHDA, CDR2 SQIVND (reference sequence). The CDR3 length is 15 residues. The CDR3 region has the DNA TGTGCCAGTAGTATAGGACTAGCGGGAGCCTACGAGCAGTACTTC. Translating it yields CASSIGLAGAYEQYF. Full variable domain (outside the CDR3, taken from reference TRBV19 and TRBJ2-7): DGGITQSPKYLFRKEGQNVTLSCEQNLNHDAMYWYRQDPGQGLRLIYYSQIVNDFQKGDIAEGYSVSREKKESFPLTVTSAQKNPTAFYLCASSIGLAGAYEQYFGPGTRLTVT.

V usage is TRBV9 and J usage is TRBJ2-2, with a weak D call TRBD1 (6 bases). The CDR3 spans 17 residues. Trimming stripped 1 base from V and 5 bases from J, with 18 bases between. Germline CDR1 and CDR2: SGDLS and YYNGEE. CDR3 nucleotide sequence: TGTGCCAGCAGCGTAAATAGGGAGACGAGGGGGACCGGGGAGCTGTTTTTT. It yields the protein CASSVNRETRGTGELFF.

This chain connects TRBV2 to TRBJ2-7; perhaps TRBD1 as D (6 bases). Trimming shortened V by 3 bases and J by 6 bases, and 15 bases separated the two germline ends. CDR3 length equals 14 residues. Germline lookup yields CDR1 SNHLY and CDR2 FYNNEI. CDR3 DNA: TGTGCCAGCAGTGATCCCCAGGGGCAGGCCGAGCAGTACTTC. Its translation: CASSDPQGQAEQYF.

This clone was observed a single time. The J gene is TRBJ2-7, the V gene TRBV2; D is perhaps TRBD1 (8 bases). Trimming stripped 2 bases from V and 2 bases from J, with 16 bases between. The CDR3 totals 16 residues. Germline CDR1 is SNHLY and CDR2 is FYNNEI. CDR3 coding DNA: TGTGCCAGCAGTGAATACAGGGGGGAGGGTACCTACGAGCAGTACTTC. It translates to CASSEYRGEGTYEQYF.

This chain links TRBV4-1 with TRBJ2-7; D gene uncertain. V lost 2 bases and J 0 bases, leaving 5 bases between the germline ends. The length of the CDR3 is 13 residues. CDR1 MGHRA and CDR2 YSYEKL come from the germline V gene. As DNA, the CDR3 is TGCGCCAGCAGCCAACGTAACTCCTACGAGCAGTACTTC. Translating it yields CASSQRNSYEQYF.

This rearrangement joins TRBV27 to TRBJ1-6; TRBD1 matches at 8 bases. This CDR3 contains 12 residues. CDR1 MNHEY and CDR2 SMNVEV come from the germline V gene (reference sequence). With V trimmed by 5 bases and J by 12 bases, 3 bases remained unmatched. The CDR3 spells CASSAQGGPLHF. CDR3 nucleotide sequence: TGTGCCAGCAGTGCACAGGGGGGACCCCTCCACTTT.

This clone was detected once. This rearrangement joins TRBV5-1 to TRBJ2-3; D might be TRBD2 (6 bases). Per the germline V gene, CDR1 is SGHRS and CDR2 is YFSETQ. Trimming stripped 0 bases from V and 2 bases from J, with 10 bases between. The CDR3 is made up of 15 amino acids. The CDR3 sequence is CASSLDGGNTDTQYF. DNA of the CDR3: TGCGCCAGCAGCTTGGACGGCGGGAACACAGATACGCAGTATTTT.

This chain uses TRBV7-2 with TRBJ2-2; possible D gene TRBD2, 6 bases. CDR3 length: 14 amino acids. Trimming stripped 8 bases from V and 0 bases from J, with 10 bases between. Germline V gene data show CDR1 as SGHTA and CDR2 as FQGNSA. This CDR3 reads CASAGQANTGELFF. The CDR3 DNA reads as TGTGCCAGCGCGGGGCAGGCGAACACCGGGGAGCTGTTTTTT. The whole variable domain, remainder taken from reference TRBV7-2 and TRBJ2-2, is GAGVSQSPSNKVTEKGKDVELRCDPISGHTALYWYRQSLGQGLEFLIYFQGNSAPDKSGLPSDRFSAERTGGSVSTLTIQRTQQEDSAVYLCASAGQANTGELFFGEGSRLTVL.

CDR3 residues: CAWSGISSYNEQFF. In nucleotides, the CDR3 is TGTGCCTGGAGTGGGATCAGCTCCTACAATGAGCAGTTCTTC. The chain links TRBV30 to TRBJ2-1; D gene uncertain. The CDR3 loop spans 14 amino acids. V shed 1 base and J shed 0 bases, with 7 bases lying between them. The V gene's germline CDR1 is GTSNPN and CDR2 SVGIG (reference sequence).

The V gene is TRBV7-9, the J gene TRBJ2-7; 12 nucleotides agree with TRBD2. Germline lookup yields CDR1 SEHNR and CDR2 FQNEAQ (reference sequence). With 5 bases clipped from V and 2 bases from J, the junction kept 7 bases outside the gene matches. CDR3 size: 16 residues. CDR3 sequence (DNA): TGTGCCAGCAGCCCCCGGGGGACTAGCGGGCCCTACGAGCAGTACTTC. The encoded protein is CASSPRGTSGPYEQYF.

The rearrangement links TRBV11-3 to TRBJ1-1, with no clear D. The CDR3 spans 12 residues. Per germline, CDR1 SGHNT and CDR2 YENEEA. The germline V and J ends were trimmed by 6 bases and 4 bases, with 9 bases remaining between them. Here the CDR3 DNA reads TGTGCCAGCAGTGGGGAGGGCACTGAAGCTTTCTTT. Its protein product is CASSGEGTEAFF.

The genes are TRBV7-9 and TRBJ1-6; weak D call: TRBD1 (5 bases). Germline CDR1 is SEHNR and CDR2 is FQNEAQ (reference sequence). The CDR3 length is 15 residues. V was cut by 5 bases and J by 10 bases, with 18 bases left in between. CDR3 DNA: TGTGCCAGCAGCGATGACAGTGCCCAAATCTCACCCCTCCACTTT. Its translation: CASSDDSAQISPLHF. Full variable domain (missing parts from reference TRBV7-9 and TRBJ1-6): DTGVSQNPRHKITKRGQNVTFRCDPISEHNRLYWYRQTLGQGPEFLTYFQNEAQLEKSRLLSDRFSAERPKGSFSTLEIQRTEQGDSAMYLCASSDDSAQISPLHFGNGTRLTVT.

The J gene is TRBJ2-5, the V gene TRBV7-9, with D uncertain. From germline, CDR1 is SEHNR and CDR2 FQNEAQ (reference sequence). The CDR3 runs to 13 residues. The germline V and J ends were trimmed by 5 bases and 2 bases, with 9 bases remaining between them. The CDR3 region has the DNA TGTGCCAGCAGCGCGGCCCCACAAGAGACCCAGTACTTC. Protein: CASSAAPQETQYF.

The chain uses TRBV29-1 and TRBJ2-2, with D uncertain. CDR3 length: 14 residues. CDR1 is SQVTM, CDR2 ANQGSEA, per germline. Trimming stripped 5 bases from V and 4 bases from J, with 14 bases between. DNA of the CDR3: TGCAGCGTTTCGGCCCCGACGGGCACCGGGGAGCTGTTTTTT. Protein sequence: CSVSAPTGTGELFF.

The CDR3 sequence: CASSLIPGQGINEQFF. In nucleotides, the CDR3 is TGTGCCAGCAGTTTAATTCCGGGACAGGGGATCAATGAGCAGTTCTTC. The chain employs TRBV27 and TRBJ2-1; 10 bases align to TRBD1. There are 16 residues in the CDR3. Germline CDR1 and CDR2: MNHEY and SMNVEV (reference sequence). With V trimmed by 2 bases and J by 6 bases, 7 bases remained unmatched.

CDR3 in DNA: TGCGCCAGCAGCTTGGTTCGGGCAGTCAATCAGCCCCAGCATTTT. Translated, it gives CASSLVRAVNQPQHF. V and J are TRBV5-1 and TRBJ1-5; D remains ambiguous. Germline lookup yields CDR1 SGHRS and CDR2 YFSETQ. The germline V and J ends were trimmed by 0 bases and 3 bases, with 10 bases remaining between them. The CDR3 sequence is 15 residues long.

As for this clone: Within the sample, other DNA sequences also encode this same CDR3. CDR3 protein: CASSLGVSTDTQYF. CDR3 DNA: TGTGCCAGCAGCTTAGGGGTTAGCACAGATACGCAGTATTTT. The V gene is TRBV7-2, the J gene TRBJ2-3, with D unclear. This CDR3 is 14 amino acids long. CDR1 and CDR2 from the germline V gene are SGHTA and FQGNSA. Trimming cost V 1 base and J 0 bases, with 5 bases left between them.

The chain links TRBV10-2 to TRBJ2-2; unclear D gene. CDR3 length equals 14 residues. CDR1 is WSHSY and CDR2 is SAAADI in the germline V gene. The ends were cut back, 3 bases at V and 6 bases at J, with 11 bases in the middle. This CDR3 is CASSEGPPAGELFF. In nucleotides, the CDR3 is TGCGCCAGCAGTGAAGGGCCCCCCGCCGGGGAGCTGTTTTTT.

This clone has a single count. The chain recombines TRBV27 with TRBJ2-3; D tentatively fits TRBD1 or TRBD2 (5 bases each). Germline values: CDR1 MNHEY, CDR2 SMNVEV (reference sequence). The CDR3 consists of 14 residues. Trimming shortened V by 6 bases and J by 6 bases, and 16 bases separated the two germline ends. The chain's CDR3 is CASRTGARADTQYF. The CDR3 coding sequence is TGTGCCAGCAGAACCGGGGCCCGAGCTGATACGCAGTATTTT.

The rearrangement links TRBV4-1 to TRBJ2-2; the D gene could be TRBD1 or TRBD2 (5 bases each). CDR1 and CDR2 (germline): MGHRA, YSYEKL. Trimming removed 4 bases from V and 0 bases from J, with 12 bases in between. This CDR3 is built from 16 residues. CDR3 in amino acids: CASSRDEGTNTGELFF. As DNA, the CDR3 is TGCGCCAGCAGCCGGGACGAGGGTACGAACACCGGGGAGCTGTTTTTT.